The 26 T cell receptor beta chains reported below all come from one sample, sequenced in a study of blood T cell dynamics during melanoma immunotherapy. TCRdb's copy holds only in-frame clones and misses some; the assay was immunoSEQ multiplex PCR. The sample consists of 6,600 or so clones, less than 85% of them appearing once. This sample's time point: pre-treatment baseline. The source was blood, collected from a patient treated with checkpoint blockade. These receptors were obtained from a human donor with melanoma.

This rearrangement joins TRBV6-6 to TRBJ2-3; D ambiguous. Germline values: CDR1 MNHNY, CDR2 SVGAGI (reference sequence). This CDR3 contains 15 residues. With 6 bases removed from V and 4 bases from J, the gap between germline ends came to 17 bases. CDR3 DNA: TGTGCCAGCAGCTCATTGACCTTTTTGCCAGATACGCAGTATTTT. It encodes CASSSLTFLPDTQYF.

The chain recombines TRBV2 with TRBJ2-5; tentatively, D is TRBD2 (5 bases). Trimming shortened V by 4 bases and J by 5 bases, and 20 bases separated the two germline ends. The CDR3 has 16 residues. The germline CDR1 and CDR2 sequences are SNHLY and FYNNEI. DNA of the CDR3: TGTGCCAGCAGTGGGAGCGGCGCCCACCTTAGGGAGACCCAGTACTTC. Translation gives CASSGSGAHLRETQYF.

The rearrangement uses TRBV29-1 and TRBJ2-7; D unclear. Trimming took off 6 bases at V and 4 bases at J, with 16 bases between the two ends. CDR3 size: 13 residues. The germline V gene has CDR1 SQVTM and CDR2 ANQGSEA. CDR3: CSVARTEKYEQYF. CDR3 DNA: TGCAGCGTGGCCCGGACGGAGAAATACGAGCAGTACTTC.

V and J are TRBV5-5 and TRBJ1-1; D unclear. The CDR3 extends over 14 amino acids. V lost 3 bases and J lost 3, with 12 bases in between. Per the germline V gene, CDR1 is SGHKS and CDR2 is YYEKEE (reference sequence). The CDR3 region is CASSWTDMDTEAFF. The CDR3 coding sequence is TGTGCCAGCAGCTGGACTGATATGGACACTGAAGCTTTCTTT.

The rearrangement joins TRBV4-1 to TRBJ1-2; TRBD1 matches at 10 bases. The CDR3 covers 15 residues. The germline gives CDR1 MGHRA, CDR2 YSYEKL. The V gene end was trimmed by 4 bases and the J gene end by 8 bases; junction bases not matched to a gene: 10. CDR3 nucleotide sequence: TGCGCCAGCAGCCTTGGGACAGGGGAAAGATTCGGCTACACCTTC. It is translated as CASSLGTGERFGYTF.

This clone was recorded only once. V is TRBV7-8 and J is TRBJ1-5; TRBD1 might be the D (5 bases). Trimming stripped 1 base from V and 2 bases from J, with 6 bases between. The V gene's germline CDR1 is SGHVS and CDR2 FQNEAQ. The CDR3 has 14 residues. The DNA of the CDR3 is TGTGCCAGCAGCTTAGTGGGGGGCAATCAGCCCCAGCATTTT. Protein product: CASSLVGGNQPQHF.

The V gene is TRBV11-2, the J gene TRBJ1-5; tentative D call: TRBD1 (5 bases). Germline CDR1 reads SGHAT; CDR2 reads FQNNGV. This CDR3 comprises 13 residues. The germline V and J ends were trimmed by 1 base and 10 bases, with 11 bases remaining between them. The CDR3, as DNA: TGTGCCAGCAGCTTAGCGGGGCAGAAACCCCAGCATTTT. Its translation: CASSLAGQKPQHF.

The chain is built from TRBV6-5 and TRBJ1-5, with 7 bases that match TRBD1. Looked up from germline, CDR1 is MNHEY and CDR2 is SVGAGI. The CDR3 extends over 13 amino acids. The V segment lost 6 bases and the J segment 4 bases; nucleotides outside the gene matches: 3. The DNA for the CDR3 is TGTGCCAGCAGGTCGACAGGGAATCAGCCCCAGCATTTT. Translating it yields CASRSTGNQPQHF.

The V call is TRBV10-2, the J call TRBJ2-5; D call uncertain. V was trimmed by 3 bases and J by 1 base, leaving 6 bases between them. The CDR3 sequence is 13 residues long. Germline CDR1 is WSHSY and CDR2 is SAAADI. CDR3 sequence (DNA): TGCGCCAGCAGTGACTCCCTCCAAGAGACCCAGTACTTC. It codes for CASSDSLQETQYF.

This chain connects TRBV30 to TRBJ1-2, with 7 bases aligning to TRBD1. Trimming cost V 3 bases and J 3 bases; bases outside gene matches: 16. The germline V gene has CDR1 GTSNPN and CDR2 SVGIG (reference sequence). The CDR3 length is 17 residues. DNA for the CDR3: TGTGCCTGGAGGCAAGTAACCACAGGGGCGGGATACTATGGCTACACCTTC. Translated, it gives CAWRQVTTGAGYYGYTF.

About this clone itself: The junction and the germline gene differ at one end; a read error may be behind it. The chain links TRBV7-3 to TRBJ1-6; the D is unclear. This CDR3 is built from 11 residues. Germline values: CDR1 SGHTA, CDR2 FQGTGA. The CDR3, as DNA: TGTGCCAGCAGCTTAAATTCACCCCTCCCCTTT. It specifies CASSLNSPLPF.

This chain uses TRBV18 with TRBJ2-7; 8 bases are shared with TRBD1. CDR3 size: 16 residues. From germline, CDR1 is KGHSH and CDR2 LQKENI. J lost 4 bases, V lost 6 bases, and 14 bases had no gene match. This CDR3 reads CASSLLPGQATYEQYF. The CDR3 DNA follows: TGTGCCAGCTCCCTTTTACCGGGACAGGCGACTTACGAGCAGTACTTC. The complete variable domain, with remaining parts taken from reference TRBV18 and TRBJ2-7, reads NAGVMQNPRHLVRRRGQEARLRCSPMKGHSHVYWYRQLPEEGLKFMVYLQKENIIDESGMPKERFSAEFPKEGPSILRIQQVVRGDSAAYFCASSLLPGQATYEQYFGPGTRLTVT.

The J gene is TRBJ2-1, the V gene TRBV9, with D possibly TRBD2 on 5 matching bases. Germline values: CDR1 SGDLS, CDR2 YYNGEE. The CDR3 runs to 17 residues. V was shortened by 0 bases and J by 11 bases, with 24 bases between the two germline ends. This CDR3 is CASSVVSHHPGGPKQFF. The CDR3 DNA reads TGTGCCAGCAGCGTAGTTTCGCATCACCCCGGCGGGCCAAAGCAGTTCTTC.

This clone was counted only a few times. CDR3: CASSTDLDSSPLHF. As DNA, the CDR3 is TGTGCCAGCAGCACCGACCTAGACTCTTCACCCCTCCACTTT. This chain uses TRBV5-4 with TRBJ1-6, with D hard to call. Germline V CDR1 and CDR2: SGHNT, YYREEE (reference sequence). Trimming pared 4 bases from V and 9 bases from J, leaving 14 bases between. This CDR3 has 14 residues. Filled out from reference TRBV5-4 and TRBJ1-6, the complete variable domain reads ETGVTQSPTHLIKTRGQQVTLRCSSQSGHNTVSWYQQALGQGPQFIFQYYREEENGRGNFPPRFSGLQFPNYSSELNVNALELDDSALYLCASSTDLDSSPLHFGNGTRLTVT.

This clone was recorded a few times. CDR3 protein: CASSLGRRGLAKNIQYF. In DNA form, the CDR3 reads TGTGCCAGCAGCTTAGGGAGGAGGGGGCTAGCCAAAAACATTCAGTACTTC. V usage is TRBV7-4 and J usage is TRBJ2-4, with a weak D call TRBD1 (7 bases). CDR3 length equals 17 residues. With 1 base removed from V and 0 bases from J, the gap between germline ends came to 13 bases. Germline CDR1 is SGHVT and CDR2 is SQSDAQ.

The genes are TRBV11-2 and TRBJ1-4; D remains ambiguous. Trimming cost V 5 bases and J 8 bases, with 12 bases left between them. The CDR3 totals 13 residues. CDR1 and CDR2 (germline): SGHAT, FQNNGV. CDR3: CASSPLGSEKLFF. The CDR3 DNA reads TGTGCCAGCAGCCCCCTCGGGAGCGAAAAACTGTTTTTT.

The chain couples TRBV4-1 to TRBJ1-2; TRBD1 agrees at 8 bases. V lost 1 base and J lost 4; bases outside the gene matches: 5. The CDR3 is 15 residues long. The V gene's germline CDR1 is MGHRA and CDR2 YSYEKL. The CDR3 spells CASSQGDGQGYGYTF. CDR3 in DNA: TGCGCCAGCAGCCAAGGGGATGGACAGGGCTATGGCTACACCTTC.

The rearrangement joins TRBV4-1 to TRBJ2-5; D tentatively reads TRBD1 or TRBD2 (5 bases each). The CDR3 extends over 15 amino acids. The germline gives CDR1 MGHRA, CDR2 YSYEKL. V was shortened by 1 base and J by 5 bases, with 14 bases between the two germline ends. CDR3 sequence reads: CASSQAGLLGETQYF. CDR3 coding DNA: TGCGCCAGCAGCCAAGCGGGGCTATTAGGGGAGACCCAGTACTTC.

CDR3 DNA: TGTGCCAGCAGCCCAGGACTACCCAATGAGCAGTTCTTC. Protein product: CASSPGLPNEQFF. The chain joins TRBV7-9 to TRBJ2-1; weak D call: TRBD2 (6 bases). The germline CDR1 and CDR2 sequences are SEHNR and FQNEAQ (reference sequence). The CDR3 has 13 residues. The ends were cut back, 5 bases at V and 6 bases at J, with 11 bases in the middle.

The genes are TRBV9 and TRBJ2-1; TRBD1 matches at 9 bases. The CDR3 spans 16 residues. Germline CDR1 reads SGDLS; CDR2 reads YYNGEE. V shed 2 bases, J shed 3 bases, and the junction held 6 bases outside the gene matches. CDR3 amino acids: CASSVRTGASYNEQFF. Written as DNA, the CDR3 is TGTGCCAGCAGCGTCCGGACAGGGGCAAGCTACAATGAGCAGTTCTTC.

The chain uses TRBV19 and TRBJ1-5; maybe TRBD1 (6 bases). The CDR3 covers 15 residues. Trimming removed 3 bases from V and 6 bases from J, with 15 bases in between. CDR1 and CDR2 (germline): LNHDA, SQIVND (reference sequence). The CDR3 DNA reads as TGTGCCAGTAGTATGAGGGGCCAGGGGAGTCAGCCCCAGCATTTT. It codes for CASSMRGQGSQPQHF.

The chain employs TRBV5-1 and TRBJ2-3, with TRBD2 matching over 13 bases. From germline, CDR1 is SGHRS and CDR2 YFSETQ. This CDR3 has 16 amino acids. The V segment lost 4 bases and the J segment 3 bases; nucleotides outside the gene matches: 5. CDR3 nucleotide sequence: TGCGCCAGCAGCACCGGGACTAGCGGGGTAACAGATACGCAGTATTTT. Translating gives CASSTGTSGVTDTQYF. Full variable domain (outside the CDR3, taken from reference TRBV5-1 and TRBJ2-3): KAGVTQTPRYLIKTRGQQVTLSCSPISGHRSVSWYQQTPGQGLQFLFEYFSETQRNKGNFPGRFSGRQFSNSRSEMNVSTLELGDSALYLCASSTGTSGVTDTQYFGPGTRLTVL.

This clone turned up a few times. The chain recombines TRBV10-1 with TRBJ2-3; possibly TRBD2 for D (6 bases). The germline V gene encodes CDR1 WNHNN and CDR2 SYGVQD (reference sequence). V lost 5 bases and J 6 bases, leaving 12 bases between the germline ends. This CDR3 contains 13 residues. The CDR3 loop reads CASSWAGMDTQYF. Written as DNA, the CDR3 is TGCGCCAGCAGTTGGGCGGGGATGGATACGCAGTATTTT.

The chain is built from TRBV7-8 and TRBJ1-1; 7 bases agree with TRBD1. This CDR3 comprises 14 residues. Germline assignment: CDR1 SGHVS and CDR2 FQNEAQ. The V and J ends lost 5 bases and 7 bases, in that order; junction bases with no gene match: 10. CDR3 in DNA: TGTGCCAGCAGCCGCCGAGGACAGGCTGATGAAGCTTTCTTT. The encoded protein is CASSRRGQADEAFF. The variable domain in full, completed from reference TRBV7-8 and TRBJ1-1, reads GAGVSQSPRYKVAKRGQDVALRCDPISGHVSLFWYQQALGQGPEFLTYFQNEAQLDKSGLPSDRFFAERPEGSVSTLKIQRTQQEDSAVYLCASSRRGQADEAFFGQGTRLTVV.

This chain's CDR3 is CASSLRALTEAFF. The CDR3 bases are TGTGCCAGCAGCCTCCGGGCCTTGACTGAAGCTTTCTTT. The chain combines TRBV27 with TRBJ1-1, with D uncertain. Germline V lookup: CDR1 MNHEY, CDR2 SMNVEV (reference sequence). The CDR3 is 13 amino acids. V gave up 6 bases and J gave up 5 bases, with 13 bases separating them.

This clone appeared a few times. The chain links TRBV5-1 to TRBJ1-6; D remains unclear. Germline lookup yields CDR1 SGHRS and CDR2 YFSETQ. V was cut by 6 bases and J by 6 bases, with 10 bases left in between. The CDR3 is 13 amino acids. This chain's CDR3 is CASTPESNSPLHF. The CDR3 bases are TGCGCCAGCACCCCCGAGAGTAATTCACCCCTCCACTTT.